The next 4 T cell receptor beta chains were all read from a single sample in a study of cytomegalovirus exposure and HLA in healthy donors. Vbeta (60) and Jbeta (13) primers were used in the PCR. Profiling relied on immunoSEQ multiplex PCR, and the TCRdb table lists in-frame clones only, not all of them. The sample data list around 130,000 clones. Specimen: PBMCs. Source of these receptors: a woman in her 40s in good health and CMV-seronegative.

Notes on this clone: Other nucleotide sequences from this sample produce the same CDR3. The V gene is TRBV10-3, the J gene TRBJ2-1; 10 bases are a match to TRBD1. The CDR3 is 13 amino acids. Germline V gives CDR1 ENHRY, CDR2 SYGVKD. Germline trimming cut 6 bases from V and 8 bases from J; bases unmatched to any gene: 4. The DNA for the CDR3 is TGTGCCATCAGCCCCGGGACAGGGGATGAGCAGTTCTTC. Its protein product is CAISPGTGDEQFF.

This chain joins TRBV4-2 and TRBJ1-1, with a possible D match to TRBD1 (6 bases). Germline assignment: CDR1 LGHNA and CDR2 YNFKEQ. The CDR3 spans 17 residues. V lost 0 bases and J lost 4, with 18 bases in between. The CDR3 loop is CASSQDDFAGAFTEAFF. In DNA form, the CDR3 reads TGTGCCAGCAGCCAAGATGACTTCGCGGGGGCGTTCACTGAAGCTTTCTTT.

The V call is TRBV5-4, the J call TRBJ1-1; D gene unclear. V lost 0 bases and J lost 1, with 7 bases in between. CDR1 is SGHNT and CDR2 is YYREEE in the germline V gene (reference sequence). This CDR3 region has 14 residues. CDR3 amino acids: CASSLVGSNTEAFF. The CDR3 DNA reads TGTGCCAGCAGCTTGGTGGGCTCGAACACTGAAGCTTTCTTT.

This chain connects TRBV14 to TRBJ2-4; D unresolved. This CDR3 has 12 amino acids. Looked up from germline, CDR1 is SGHDN and CDR2 is FVKESK. V was cut by 4 bases and J by 5 bases, with 6 bases left in between. For the CDR3, the DNA is TGTGCCAGCAGCCCCAATCAAAACATTCAGTACTTC. The encoded protein is CASSPNQNIQYF.